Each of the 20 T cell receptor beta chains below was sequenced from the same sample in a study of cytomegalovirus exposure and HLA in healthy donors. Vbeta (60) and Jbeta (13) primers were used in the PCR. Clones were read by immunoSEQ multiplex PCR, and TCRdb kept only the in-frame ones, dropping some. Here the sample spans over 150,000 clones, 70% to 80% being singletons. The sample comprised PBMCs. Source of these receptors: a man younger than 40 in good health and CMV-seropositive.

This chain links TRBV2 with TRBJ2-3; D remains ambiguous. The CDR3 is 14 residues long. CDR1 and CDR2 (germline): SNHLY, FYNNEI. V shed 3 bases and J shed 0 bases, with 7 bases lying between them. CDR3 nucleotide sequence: TGTGCCAGCAGTGACAGGTGGAGCACAGATACGCAGTATTTT. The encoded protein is CASSDRWSTDTQYF.

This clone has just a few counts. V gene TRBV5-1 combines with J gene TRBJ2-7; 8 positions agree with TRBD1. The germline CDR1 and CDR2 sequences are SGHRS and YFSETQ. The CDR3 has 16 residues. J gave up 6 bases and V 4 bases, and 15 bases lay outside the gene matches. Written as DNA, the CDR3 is TGCGCCAGCAGCACTGAAGGACAGGGCCTTAGAGGCGAGCAGTACTTC. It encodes CASSTEGQGLRGEQYF.

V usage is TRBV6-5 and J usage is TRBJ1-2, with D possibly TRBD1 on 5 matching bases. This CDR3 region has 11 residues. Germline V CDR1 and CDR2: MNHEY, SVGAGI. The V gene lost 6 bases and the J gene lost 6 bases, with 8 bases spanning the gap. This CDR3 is CASSQGNGYTF. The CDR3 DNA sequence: TGTGCCAGCAGCCAGGGTAATGGCTACACCTTC.

The CDR3 sequence is CASSLGTRVVDTQYF. CDR3 nucleotides: TGTGCCAGCAGCTTAGGGACTAGAGTAGTAGATACGCAGTATTTT. The chain links TRBV11-2 to TRBJ2-3; 7 bases map to TRBD2. The trim removed 1 base at V and 5 bases at J, leaving 6 bases unmatched. CDR3 length: 15 amino acids. The V gene's germline CDR1 is SGHAT and CDR2 FQNNGV.

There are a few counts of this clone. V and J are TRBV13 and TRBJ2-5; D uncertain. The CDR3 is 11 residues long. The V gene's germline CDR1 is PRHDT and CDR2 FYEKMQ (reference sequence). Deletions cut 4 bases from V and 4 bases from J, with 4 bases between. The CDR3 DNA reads TGTGCCAGCAGCTCACTAGAGACCCAGTACTTC. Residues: CASSSLETQYF.

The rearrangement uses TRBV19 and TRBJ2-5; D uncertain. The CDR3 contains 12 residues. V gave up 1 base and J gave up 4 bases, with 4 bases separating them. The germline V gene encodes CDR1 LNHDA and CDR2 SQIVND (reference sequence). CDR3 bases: TGTGCCAGTAGTATAGGTAGAGAGACCCAGTACTTC. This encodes CASSIGRETQYF.

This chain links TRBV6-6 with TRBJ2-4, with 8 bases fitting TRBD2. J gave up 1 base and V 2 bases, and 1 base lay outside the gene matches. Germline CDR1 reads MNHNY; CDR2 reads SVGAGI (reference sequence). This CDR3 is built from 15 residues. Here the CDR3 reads CASSYVAGAKNIQYF. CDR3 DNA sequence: TGTGCCAGCAGTTACGTAGCGGGGGCCAAAAACATTCAGTACTTC.

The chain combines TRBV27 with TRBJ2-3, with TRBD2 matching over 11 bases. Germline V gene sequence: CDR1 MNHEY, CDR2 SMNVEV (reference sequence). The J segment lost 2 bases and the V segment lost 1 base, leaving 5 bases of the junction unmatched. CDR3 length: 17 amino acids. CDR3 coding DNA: TGTGCCAGCAGTTTATGGGGGACTAGCGGAGACACAGATACGCAGTATTTT. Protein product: CASSLWGTSGDTDTQYF.

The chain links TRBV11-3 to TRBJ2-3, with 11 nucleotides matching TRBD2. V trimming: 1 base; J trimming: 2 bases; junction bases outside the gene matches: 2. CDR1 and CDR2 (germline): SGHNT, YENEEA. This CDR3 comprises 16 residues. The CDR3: CASSLVAGGTTDTQYF. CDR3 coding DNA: TGTGCCAGCAGCTTAGTAGCGGGGGGGACCACAGATACGCAGTATTTT.

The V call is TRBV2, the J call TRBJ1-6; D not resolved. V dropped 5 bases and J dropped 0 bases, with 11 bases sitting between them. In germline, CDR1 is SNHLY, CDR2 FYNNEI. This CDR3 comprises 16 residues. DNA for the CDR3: TGTGCCAGCAGTCCCGAATCGGGCTCCTATAATTCACCCCTCCACTTT. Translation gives CASSPESGSYNSPLHF.

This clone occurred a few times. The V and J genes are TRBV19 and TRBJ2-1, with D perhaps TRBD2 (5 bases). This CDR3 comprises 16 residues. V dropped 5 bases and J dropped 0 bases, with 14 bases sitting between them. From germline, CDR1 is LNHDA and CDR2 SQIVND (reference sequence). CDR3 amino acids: CASSALLGSSYNEQFF. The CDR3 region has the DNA TGTGCCAGTAGTGCCCTCCTAGGGAGCTCCTACAATGAGCAGTTCTTC.

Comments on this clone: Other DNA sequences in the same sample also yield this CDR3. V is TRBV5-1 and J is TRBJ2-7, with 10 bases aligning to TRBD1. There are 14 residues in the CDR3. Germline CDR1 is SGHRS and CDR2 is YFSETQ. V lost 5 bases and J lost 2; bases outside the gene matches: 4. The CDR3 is CASSPGQGAYEQYF. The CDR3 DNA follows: TGCGCCAGCAGTCCTGGACAGGGGGCCTACGAGCAGTACTTC.

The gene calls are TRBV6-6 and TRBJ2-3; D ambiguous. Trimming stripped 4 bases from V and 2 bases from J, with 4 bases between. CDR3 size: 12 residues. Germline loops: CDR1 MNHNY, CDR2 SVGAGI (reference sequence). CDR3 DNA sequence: TGTGCCAGCAGTTCAGACACAGATACGCAGTATTTT. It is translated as CASSSDTDTQYF.

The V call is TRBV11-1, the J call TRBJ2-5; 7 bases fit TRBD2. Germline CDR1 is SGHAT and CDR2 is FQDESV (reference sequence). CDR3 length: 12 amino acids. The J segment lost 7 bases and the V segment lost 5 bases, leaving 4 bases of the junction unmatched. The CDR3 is CASSGDYPTQYF. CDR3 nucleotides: TGTGCCAGCAGCGGGGACTACCCGACCCAGTACTTC.

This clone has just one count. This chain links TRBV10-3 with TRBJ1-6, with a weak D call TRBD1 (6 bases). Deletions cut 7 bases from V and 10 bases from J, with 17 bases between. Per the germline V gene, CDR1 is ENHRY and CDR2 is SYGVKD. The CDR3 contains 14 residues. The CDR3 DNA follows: TGTGCCATCACCCCGGACAGTCTTAGCTCACCCCTCCACTTT. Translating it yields CAITPDSLSSPLHF.

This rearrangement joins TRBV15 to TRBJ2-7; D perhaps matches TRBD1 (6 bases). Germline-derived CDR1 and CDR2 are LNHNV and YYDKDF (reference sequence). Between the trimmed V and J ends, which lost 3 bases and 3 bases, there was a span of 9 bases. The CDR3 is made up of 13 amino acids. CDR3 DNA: TGTGCCACCAGCAGGGACAGACGCTACGAGCAGTACTTC. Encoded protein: CATSRDRRYEQYF.

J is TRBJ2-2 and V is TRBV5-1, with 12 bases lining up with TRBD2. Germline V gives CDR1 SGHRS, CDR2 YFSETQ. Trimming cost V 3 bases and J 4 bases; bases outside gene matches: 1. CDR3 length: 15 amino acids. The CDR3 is CASSWTSGATGELFF. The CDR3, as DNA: TGCGCCAGCAGCTGGACTAGCGGGGCCACCGGGGAGCTGTTTTTT.

This CDR3 is CAWAFAGDEQFF. In DNA, the CDR3 is TGTGCCTGGGCCTTCGCCGGGGATGAGCAGTTCTTC. The chain combines TRBV30 with TRBJ2-1; D perhaps matches TRBD2 (5 bases). Germline lookup yields CDR1 GTSNPN and CDR2 SVGIG (reference sequence). The CDR3 contains 12 residues. With 5 bases removed from V and 8 bases from J, the gap between germline ends came to 13 bases.

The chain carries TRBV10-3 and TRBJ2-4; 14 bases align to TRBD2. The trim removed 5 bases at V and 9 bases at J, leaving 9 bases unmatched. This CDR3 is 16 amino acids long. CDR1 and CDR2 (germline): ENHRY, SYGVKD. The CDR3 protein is CAISPQTSGGDGIQYF. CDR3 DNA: TGTGCCATCAGTCCCCAGACTAGCGGGGGGGACGGCATTCAGTACTTC.

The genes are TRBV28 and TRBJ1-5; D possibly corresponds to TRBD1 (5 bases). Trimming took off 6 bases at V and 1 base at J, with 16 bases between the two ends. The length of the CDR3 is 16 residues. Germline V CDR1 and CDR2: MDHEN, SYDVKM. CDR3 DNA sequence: TGTGCCAGCAGCCAATTCCCAGGGTCGAGCAATCAGCCCCAGCATTTT. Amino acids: CASSQFPGSSNQPQHF.